Below, one TCR beta chain is given with its context. Its antigen is unknown. The V gene's germline CDR1 is SEHNR and CDR2 FQNEAQ (reference sequence). The CDR3 contains 12 residues. V lost 1 base, J lost 5 bases, and 5 bases lay in between. Sequenced by immunoSEQ multiplex PCR; TCRdb stores in-frame clones only, minus some. The sample shows 110,000 to 150,000 clones, about 91% of them seen only once. The data stem from a study of T cell responses to AZD1222 COVID-19 vaccine. Study-level findings and limits: The sample set comprised mostly white British donors with more females, and clonal diversity was possibly underestimated. CD4 TCRs associated with vaccination spanned spike, dominating at 160-218 and 743-854. Repertoires were collected only later (after the peak T cell response had occurred). Seropositive status at baseline applied to only 5 or 6 AZD1222 recipients.

The sample consisted of peripheral blood, taken on day 0 of AZD1222 vaccination. The receptor was derived from an adult in good health. The chain carries TRBV7-9 and TRBJ1-2; D gene uncertain. CDR3 in amino acids: CASSLEEYGYTF. In nucleotides, the CDR3 is TGTGCCAGCAGCTTAGAGGAGTATGGCTACACCTTC. The variable domain in full, completed from reference TRBV7-9 and TRBJ1-2, reads DTGVSQNPRHKITKRGQNVTFRCDPISEHNRLYWYRQTLGQGPEFLTYFQNEAQLEKSRLLSDRFSAERPKGSFSTLEIQRTEQGDSAMYLCASSLEEYGYTFGSGTRLTVV.